This T cell receptor (beta chain) was captured in a study of T cell responses to AZD1222 COVID-19 vaccine (dated by TCRdb to the early 2020s). For the wider study: A total of 230 to 250 trial participants underwent TCR sequencing, of whom nearly 210 received two doses of AZD1222 and about 26 received two doses of the MenACWY control vaccine. Enrollment into the trials was organized by age into subgroups of 18-55, 56-69 and 70-plus years, and those subgroups contained roughly 150, 30 and 60 TCR-sequenced participants, respectively. Points the paper makes about the study in general: Reportedly, close to half of the unique spike-specific TCRs recognized epitopes lying outside the regions that are mutated in the B.1.351 and B.1.1.7 variants. After two AZD1222 doses, both the breadth and the depth of spike-specific TCRs were significantly higher than at day 0 and than in MenACWY recipients. CD4 TCRs associated with the vaccine covered the entire spike protein, and the dominant responses were in regions 160-218 and 743-854. Because no samples from the day 14 peak response were available, repertoires could be characterized only after the peak T cell response. The 56-69-year group was small, and its depth increase did not reach significance, likely because of low power. Most participants were white British and females outnumbered males, and the authors suggested that clonal diversity may have been underestimated. Conclusions about previously exposed vaccinees are limited because only a handful of AZD1222 recipients were SARS-CoV-2 seropositive at baseline.

The intended sense of this specimen's time point label: about 28 days (+/-7) after the second vaccine dose. AZD1222 recipients whose second dose came at about 4 weeks and those whose second dose came at about 12 weeks were combined into one group, since spike-specific TCR depth and breadth did not differ between the two schedules. The vaccinee samples were drawn from two UK trials, COV001 and COV002, one of which was a single-blind randomized controlled phase 2/3 trial testing AZD1222 (ChAdOx1 nCoV-19) in healthy adults. For TCRbeta chain sequencing, PBMC samples were collected from trial participants at day 0 and at day 28 after the second dose. V is cut by 7 bases and J by 7 bases, and the space between the germline ends is 22 bases. The germline V gene encodes CDR1 SGHTA and CDR2 FQGTGA. Measured from the cysteine to the phenylalanine, the CDR3 is 16 residues long. Of the read, only the CDR3 DNA is kept; its 48 bases are in frame from base 1.

The CDR3 regions of human TCRbeta chains were analyzed by immunosequencing. Under the source paper's analysis protocol: TCRs in the repertoires were matched against a reference library of SARS-CoV-2-specific TCRs that had been generated with the MIRA antigen-specificity platform. Breadth was defined as the fraction of unique TCRs that were SARS-CoV-2-associated, and depth was defined as the fraction of total T cells that were SARS-CoV-2-associated. Each spike-specific TCR was assigned to its reactive spike region and to a CD4 or CD8 class using the MIRA data. Log10-transformed breadth and depth values were compared by one-way ANOVA with Sidak's multiple comparisons tests. Not all clones reach the TCRdb copy of this immuneACCESS table, which keeps in-frame sequences only. Checked studies attribute under half of the gap to unresolved V genes and leave the rest unexplained. D and trimming were read from the DNA, whereas the V and J calls and clone size are those reported in that table. The sample yields under 150,000 clones; about nine tenths were counted once. Of the sample, 1% to 1.3% is held by the ten largest clones.

As to this clone: This receptor's antigen is unknown. Within one base of it there is no much larger clone, and no base qualities were kept.

This specimen was peripheral blood, taken 28 days after the second AZD1222 dose. The sequence is built from TRBV7-3 and TRBJ2-2, and the D gene may be TRBD2, 5 bases matching. The sequence came from an adult who received the AZD1222 COVID-19 vaccine. The nucleotides read TGTGCCAGCACTCCTCGGGCAGAAGGGAGTAACGGGGAGCTGTTTTTT. Translated, this gives CASTPRAEGSNGELFF.